The rows below give T cell receptor beta chains drawn from one sample of a study of blood T cell repertoires in COVID-19. The table came from immunoSEQ multiplex PCR; TCRdb's copy has only in-frame clones and leaves some out. This sample carries some 50,000 clones, about 82% of them seen once, and the ten largest clones take about 15%. Sequences were obtained from peripheral blood. These receptors were taken from a human donor in a cohort sampled during active COVID-19. Each CDR3 is given with its conserved first and last residue. The D gene is left open where the match is weak. Not every row has a clone size; where given, it reads once, few, many or a size class.

clone_size: .; d_call: .; j_call: TRBJ1-1; v_call: TRBV19; cdr3_aa: CASSTPTGEAFF; cdr3_nt: TGTGCCAGTAGTACCCCGACAGGAGAAGCTTTCTTT
clone_size: .; d_call: .; j_call: TRBJ1-3; v_call: TRBV9; cdr3_aa: CASRRDFSGNTIYF; cdr3_nt: TGTGCCAGCCGGCGGGATTTCTCTGGAAACACCATATATTTT
clone_size: .; d_call: TRBD1; j_call: TRBJ1-1; v_call: TRBV4-3; cdr3_aa: CASSQTQGARTEAFF; cdr3_nt: TGCGCCAGCAGCCAAACACAGGGGGCGCGGACTGAAGCTTTCTTT
clone_size: .; d_call: TRBD1; j_call: TRBJ1-1; v_call: TRBV5-6; cdr3_aa: CASSFPQGALTEAFF; cdr3_nt: TGTGCCAGCAGCTTCCCACAGGGGGCGCTCACTGAAGCTTTCTTT
clone_size: .; d_call: .; j_call: TRBJ1-2; v_call: TRBV7-8; cdr3_aa: CASSSATVYGYTF; cdr3_nt: TGTGCCAGCAGCTCGGCGACAGTCTATGGCTACACCTTC
clone_size: .; d_call: .; j_call: TRBJ2-7; v_call: TRBV21-1; cdr3_aa: CASSKDYGGANYEQYF; cdr3_nt: TGTGCCAGCAGCAAAGACTACGGGGGAGCGAACTACGAGCAGTACTTC
clone_size: .; d_call: TRBD1; j_call: TRBJ1-1; v_call: TRBV11-2; cdr3_aa: CASSLAPGQGEDTEAFF; cdr3_nt: TGTGCCAGCAGCTTAGCCCCGGGACAGGGAGAGGACACTGAAGCTTTCTTT
clone_size: .; d_call: TRBD2; j_call: TRBJ2-1; v_call: TRBV5-1; cdr3_aa: CASSLLAGGINEQFF; cdr3_nt: TGCGCCAGCAGCTTACTAGCGGGGGGTATAAATGAGCAGTTCTTC
clone_size: .; d_call: .; j_call: TRBJ2-7; v_call: TRBV7-2; cdr3_aa: CASSPPLYEQYF; cdr3_nt: TGTGCCAGCAGCCCCCCTTTATACGAGCAGTACTTC
clone_size: .; d_call: TRBD1; j_call: TRBJ1-3; v_call: TRBV4-3; cdr3_aa: CASSQGQGSGNTIYF; cdr3_nt: TGCGCCAGCAGCCAAGGACAGGGGTCTGGAAACACCATATATTTT
clone_size: .; d_call: TRBD2; j_call: TRBJ2-5; v_call: TRBV5-1; cdr3_aa: CASSFSGGRTETQYF; cdr3_nt: TGCGCCAGCAGCTTCTCTGGCGGGAGGACGGAGACCCAGTACTTC
clone_size: .; d_call: .; j_call: TRBJ1-3; v_call: TRBV30; cdr3_aa: CAWSEEGFGGNTIYF; cdr3_nt: TGTGCCTGGAGTGAGGAAGGGTTCGGGGGTAACACCATATATTTT
clone_size: .; d_call: TRBD1; j_call: TRBJ2-1; v_call: TRBV29-1; cdr3_aa: CSVRGQGNGEQFF; cdr3_nt: TGCAGCGTTCGGGGACAGGGCAATGGTGAGCAGTTCTTC
clone_size: .; d_call: TRBD2; j_call: TRBJ2-5; v_call: TRBV7-6; cdr3_aa: CASGTLAGALETQYF; cdr3_nt: TGTGCCAGCGGTACCCTAGCGGGAGCTCTGGAGACCCAGTACTTC
clone_size: .; d_call: .; j_call: TRBJ2-2; v_call: TRBV10-1; cdr3_aa: CASRGHSNTGELFF; cdr3_nt: TGCGCCAGCAGAGGACATTCGAACACCGGGGAGCTGTTTTTT
clone_size: few; d_call: TRBD1; j_call: TRBJ2-7; v_call: TRBV27; cdr3_aa: CASSGTGTGSYEQYF; cdr3_nt: TGTGCCAGCAGTGGCACCGGGACAGGGTCCTACGAGCAGTACTTC
clone_size: .; d_call: TRBD1; j_call: TRBJ1-2; v_call: TRBV25-1; cdr3_aa: CASSESYGTGFNYGYTF; cdr3_nt: TGTGCCAGCAGTGAATCATACGGGACAGGGTTCAACTATGGCTACACCTTC
clone_size: once; d_call: .; j_call: TRBJ1-1; v_call: TRBV19; cdr3_aa: CASSIAGLDRNTEAFF; cdr3_nt: TGTGCCAGTAGTATAGCTGGGTTAGACAGGAACACTGAAGCTTTCTTT
clone_size: once; d_call: .; j_call: TRBJ1-2; v_call: TRBV13; cdr3_aa: CASSPRATYGYTF; cdr3_nt: TGTGCCAGCAGCCCCAGGGCCACCTATGGCTACACCTTC
clone_size: few; d_call: .; j_call: TRBJ2-2; v_call: TRBV9; cdr3_aa: CASSSRSGPNTGELFF; cdr3_nt: TGTGCCAGCAGCTCCCGCAGCGGCCCGAACACCGGGGAGCTGTTTTTT
clone_size: .; d_call: .; j_call: TRBJ1-1; v_call: TRBV19; cdr3_aa: CASSITVNTEAFF; cdr3_nt: TGTGCCAGTAGTATAACGGTGAACACTGAAGCTTTCTTT
clone_size: .; d_call: TRBD1; j_call: TRBJ2-5; v_call: TRBV29-1; cdr3_aa: CSVETGRGETQYF; cdr3_nt: TGCAGCGTTGAAACTGGCAGGGGGGAGACCCAGTACTTC
clone_size: few; d_call: .; j_call: TRBJ2-7; v_call: TRBV7-9; cdr3_aa: CASSLAQGWYEQYF; cdr3_nt: TGTGCCAGCAGCCTGGCCCAGGGTTGGTACGAGCAGTACTTC
clone_size: .; d_call: .; j_call: TRBJ1-3; v_call: TRBV30; cdr3_aa: CAWSIGSGSGNTIYF; cdr3_nt: TGTGCCTGGAGTATCGGTAGCGGCTCTGGAAACACCATATATTTT
clone_size: few; d_call: .; j_call: TRBJ1-6; v_call: TRBV27; cdr3_aa: CASRTGFANSPLHF; cdr3_nt: TGTGCCAGCAGGACTGGTTTTGCGAATTCACCCCTCCACTTT
clone_size: .; d_call: TRBD1; j_call: TRBJ1-1; v_call: TRBV7-9; cdr3_aa: CASSFRGRHTEAFF; cdr3_nt: TGTGCCAGCAGCTTCAGGGGGAGGCACACTGAAGCTTTCTTT
clone_size: .; d_call: TRBD1; j_call: TRBJ1-1; v_call: TRBV11-1; cdr3_aa: CASSLDDRGAEAFF; cdr3_nt: TGTGCCAGCAGCTTAGATGACAGGGGTGCTGAAGCTTTCTTT
clone_size: .; d_call: TRBD2; j_call: TRBJ2-4; v_call: TRBV6-5; cdr3_aa: CASSYSVAGEDIQYF; cdr3_nt: TGTGCCAGCAGTTACTCAGTAGCGGGAGAGGACATTCAGTACTTC
clone_size: .; d_call: TRBD1; j_call: TRBJ2-3; v_call: TRBV15; cdr3_aa: CATSRDAQGPTDTQYF; cdr3_nt: TGTGCCACCAGCAGAGATGCACAGGGGCCGACAGATACGCAGTATTTT
clone_size: .; d_call: TRBD2; j_call: TRBJ2-7; v_call: TRBV5-1; cdr3_aa: CASSLGASGSTEQYF; cdr3_nt: TGCGCCAGCAGCTTGGGGGCTAGCGGGAGCACCGAGCAGTACTTC
clone_size: .; d_call: TRBD2; j_call: TRBJ2-3; v_call: TRBV11-2; cdr3_aa: CASSYGLAGTDTQYF; cdr3_nt: TGTGCCAGCAGCTACGGACTAGCGGGGACAGATACGCAGTATTTT
clone_size: .; d_call: TRBD1; j_call: TRBJ2-3; v_call: TRBV10-3; cdr3_aa: CAINGQGATDTQYF; cdr3_nt: TGTGCCATCAACGGGCAGGGGGCCACAGATACGCAGTATTTT
clone_size: .; d_call: .; j_call: TRBJ1-5; v_call: TRBV6-6; cdr3_aa: CASTSTGVGNQPQHF; cdr3_nt: TGTGCCAGCACCTCCACGGGGGTGGGGAACCAGCCCCAGCATTTT
clone_size: .; d_call: TRBD2; j_call: TRBJ2-1; v_call: TRBV7-9; cdr3_aa: CASSLVGLAPGDEQFF; cdr3_nt: TGTGCCAGCAGCTTAGTCGGACTAGCGCCGGGTGATGAGCAGTTCTTC
clone_size: .; d_call: TRBD1; j_call: TRBJ1-4; v_call: TRBV2; cdr3_aa: CASRGQVSGEKLFF; cdr3_nt: TGTGCCAGCAGGGGACAGGTCAGCGGTGAAAAACTGTTTTTT
clone_size: .; d_call: .; j_call: TRBJ1-2; v_call: TRBV27; cdr3_aa: CASNPWPREDYGYTF; cdr3_nt: TGTGCCAGCAACCCCTGGCCCAGGGAGGACTATGGCTACACCTTC
clone_size: .; d_call: TRBD1; j_call: TRBJ1-6; v_call: TRBV7-6; cdr3_aa: CASSRGQINSPLHF; cdr3_nt: TGTGCCAGCAGCAGGGGACAGATTAATTCACCCCTCCACTTT
clone_size: once; d_call: TRBD1; j_call: TRBJ1-1; v_call: TRBV19; cdr3_aa: CASNPLGTGGTEAFF; cdr3_nt: TGTGCCAGTAACCCCCTCGGAACAGGGGGTACTGAAGCTTTCTTT